This note documents a single T cell receptor beta chain sequence. The antigen remains unidentified. CD8+ and CD4+ blood T cells underwent TCR beta sequencing. TEMRA cells were FACS-enriched, and CD8+ and CD4+ T cells were isolated negatively. Random hexamers served to reverse transcribe roughly 0.45 to 1 ug RNA. Amplification of TCR beta CDR3 used immunoSEQ multiplex PCR across 54 Vbeta and 13 Jbeta. MiXCR was run by TCRdb on the immunoSEQ multiplex PCR reads, yielding one entry per CDR3 protein. Altogether about 440,000 distinct CDR3 sequences are present, approximately 85% being singletons, with the ten largest covering about 0.12%. This record belongs to a study of CD8 T cells in Susac syndrome. The CDR3 contains 17 residues. Per the germline V gene, CDR1 is LGHDT and CDR2 is YNNKEL (reference sequence). V lost 2 bases, J lost 0 bases, and 14 bases lay in between. General study points: Acknowledgment was made by the study that its TCR sequencing and HLA analysis involved a relatively small number of individuals.

The chain combines TRBV3-1 with TRBJ2-4; D is uncertain. The sequence derives from a human donor with multiple sclerosis. The material sequenced was CD8+ T cells from PBMCs. DNA for the CDR3: TGTGCCAGCAGCCAATATCCTTTCGATATAGCCAAAAACATTCAGTACTTC. As protein: CASSQYPFDIAKNIQYF.